A single sample gave rise to the 8 T cell receptor beta chains below, sequenced in a study of blood T cell repertoires in COVID-19. TCRdb's copy holds only in-frame clones and misses some; the assay was immunoSEQ multiplex PCR. The sample has about 55,000 clones; around nine tenths are singletons. Sequenced sample: peripheral blood. The receptor source for this set is a man aged 60-69 years with active COVID-19.

The chain is built from TRBV10-1 and TRBJ2-5; tentatively, D is TRBD1 (6 bases). V dropped 2 bases and J dropped 2 bases, with 12 bases sitting between them. This CDR3 has 15 amino acids. Looked up from germline, CDR1 is WNHNN and CDR2 is SYGVQD (reference sequence). The DNA for the CDR3 is TGCGCCAGCAGTGAGGCCAGGGGAAAACAAGAGACCCAGTACTTC. Protein: CASSEARGKQETQYF.

V is TRBV6-5 and J is TRBJ2-1; TRBD1 aligns across 7 bases. CDR3 length: 13 residues. CDR1 is MNHEY, CDR2 SVGAGI, per germline. Trimming cost V 3 bases and J 8 bases; bases outside gene matches: 4. CDR3 amino acids: CASSYNRGHEQFF. The CDR3 DNA is TGTGCCAGCAGTTATAATAGGGGGCATGAGCAGTTCTTC.

This rearrangement joins TRBV25-1 to TRBJ2-2; 12 nucleotides align to TRBD2. Germline CDR1 is MGHDK and CDR2 is SYGVNS. The CDR3 consists of 15 residues. J was trimmed by 4 bases and V by 5 bases; bases with no gene match: 2. DNA of the CDR3: TGTGCCAGCAGTCGGACTAGCGGGGTCACCGGGGAGCTGTTTTTT. This gives the protein CASSRTSGVTGELFF.

This clone was detected only a few times. V and J are TRBV6-6 and TRBJ1-2; D is ambiguous. The CDR3 contains 12 residues. CDR1 is MNHNY and CDR2 is SVGAGI in the germline V gene (reference sequence). Trimming cost V 4 bases and J 2 bases, with 5 bases left between them. The CDR3 here is CASSSGNYGYTF. CDR3 sequence (DNA): TGTGCCAGCAGTTCGGGGAACTATGGCTACACCTTC.

The rearrangement uses TRBV5-1 and TRBJ1-2; 8 bases are a match to TRBD1. The ends lost 4 bases at V and 4 bases at J; junction bases unmatched: 9. CDR3 length: 15 amino acids. CDR1 is SGHRS and CDR2 is YFSETQ in the germline V gene. The CDR3 region has the DNA TGCGCCAGCAGCGCCGGACAGGGTTCCGCCTATGGCTACACCTTC. Amino acids: CASSAGQGSAYGYTF.

The chain couples TRBV10-3 to TRBJ1-5; maybe TRBD1 (5 bases). Germline CDR1 ENHRY, CDR2 SYGVKD. The V gene lost 2 bases and the J gene lost 2 bases, with 10 bases spanning the gap. The CDR3 spans 15 residues. CDR3 sequence (DNA): TGTGCCATCAGTGAGAGGCAGGGTGGCAATCAGCCCCAGCATTTT. Translation gives CAISERQGGNQPQHF.

The V call is TRBV30, the J call TRBJ2-7; possibly TRBD2 for D (7 bases). The CDR3 has 14 amino acids. V lost 0 bases and J 2 bases, leaving 11 bases between the germline ends. Germline CDR1 reads GTSNPN; CDR2 reads SVGIG (reference sequence). For the CDR3, the DNA is TGTGCCTGGAGTGTAGGGGGGGTAACCTACGAGCAGTACTTC. The encoded protein is CAWSVGGVTYEQYF.

The V call is TRBV27, the J call TRBJ2-1; 8 nucleotides align to TRBD2. Losses at the gene ends were 7 bases for V and 4 bases for J; bases not matched to a gene: 9. Looked up from germline, CDR1 is MNHEY and CDR2 is SMNVEV (reference sequence). CDR3 size: 15 residues. The CDR3 coding sequence is TGTGCCAGCACCCCGGGACTAGGTTTATACAATGAGCAGTTCTTC. Translation: CASTPGLGLYNEQFF.